This T cell receptor beta chain stems from a study of regulatory T cells in long-lasting Graves disease. Study results and limitations: Small sample size may have lowered accuracy. Comparison showed that persistent patients shared more public clonotypes (about 2,700) than new patients (around 1,000).

Time point meaning: persistent/refractory GD, antithyroid drugs over 5 years with positive TRAb. PBMC RNA was the source of the TCR library. Xi'an, China, was home to the endocrinology department that provided patients. Blood from the periphery, about 9.7 milliliters in all, was drawn into EDTA tubes. Details on this clonotype: The target antigen is unknown.

Trimming took off 4 bases at V and 9 bases at J, with 10 bases between the two ends. This CDR3 has 13 residues. Germline V CDR1 and CDR2: SGHAT, FQNNGV. With iRepertoire HTBI primers and Arm-PCR of CDR3 regions, TCR beta libraries were built. TCRdb reanalysed the multiplex PCR reads using MiXCR and keeps one entry per CDR3 protein. The sample lists 350,000 to 500,000 distinct CDR3 sequences, under 25% occurring once. The clonotype originates from a female donor with Graves disease. The source material was peripheral blood mononuclear cells (PBMCs), sampled when the disease was refractory, from a patient treated with antithyroid drugs. V gene TRBV11-2 combines with J gene TRBJ1-6, with D maybe TRBD1 (5 bases). As DNA, the CDR3 is TGTGCCAGCAGCTGGGGGATCGGTTCACCCCTCCACTTT. It yields the protein CASSWGIGSPLHF.